This T cell receptor (beta chain) came from a study of cytomegalovirus exposure and HLA in healthy donors. A word on this clone: The antigen remains unidentified.

Study-wide results and limits: The study recorded more than 150 TCR beta chains that were cytomegalovirus-associated.

Clones were sequenced by immunoSEQ multiplex PCR, and TCRdb holds only the in-frame ones, with some missing. The sample has some 170,000 clones; roughly 86% are singletons. The material sequenced was PBMCs. The TCR originated in a man between 18 and 35 years old in good health and CMV-seropositive.

Here the CDR3 reads CASSRGLAGVDFSYEQYF. For the CDR3, the DNA is TGCGCCAGCAGTAGGGGCCTAGCGGGAGTTGATTTCTCCTACGAGCAGTACTTC. The chain uses TRBV10-2 and TRBJ2-7; 10 nucleotides match TRBD2. The CDR3 loop spans 18 amino acids. V lost 5 bases to trimming and J lost 0 bases; unmatched junction nucleotides: 13. Germline V CDR1 and CDR2: WSHSY, SAAADI.